These 31 T cell receptor beta chains were all obtained from the same sample, sequenced in a study of T cells in Graves' hyperthyroidism and ophthalmopathy. Amplified TCR beta CDR3 regions came from RNA transcripts. The HTBI set primed first-round TCR CDR3 RT-PCR. TCRdb processed the multiplex PCR reads anew with MiXCR; each CDR3 protein has one entry. The data show around 700,000 distinct CDR3 sequences, with 30% to 40% seen just once and around 30% held by the top ten. Sequencing was carried out using blood. The receptors were sampled from a woman aged 40 to 50 with Graves' hyperthyroidism.

Only one count was recorded for this clonotype. V usage is TRBV7-9 and J usage is TRBJ1-6; TRBD1 matches at 7 bases. The CDR3 contains 15 residues. Germline loops: CDR1 SEHNR, CDR2 FQNEAQ (reference sequence). The J segment lost 7 bases and the V segment lost 5 bases, leaving 8 bases of the junction unmatched. CDR3 coding DNA: TGTGCCAGCAGCCCCCGGGGGACAGACAATTCACCCCTCCACTTT. Its protein product is CASSPRGTDNSPLHF.

This clonotype was seen at least ten times. The chain joins TRBV19 to TRBJ2-7; 9 bases line up with TRBD1. This CDR3 has 15 residues. Per germline, CDR1 LNHDA and CDR2 SQIVND (reference sequence). The V segment lost 5 bases and the J segment 6 bases; nucleotides outside the gene matches: 11. The CDR3 protein is CASSGAGTGSREQYF. In DNA, the CDR3 is TGTGCCAGTAGTGGAGCCGGGACAGGGAGCCGCGAGCAGTACTTC.

A remark on this clonotype: Since a much larger clone is just one base distant, this may be a read error. CDR3 residues: CASSFTAMNTEASF. CDR3 bases: TGTGCCAGCAGCTTCACCGCGATGAACACTGAAGCTTCCTTT. The rearrangement links TRBV5-1 to TRBJ1-1; no definite D call. Germline loops: CDR1 SGHRS, CDR2 YFSETQ. This CDR3 is built from 14 residues.

The chain uses TRBV11-2 and TRBJ1-6; 7 nucleotides align to TRBD1. The junction had 10 bases not matched to a gene; V was cut back by 2 bases and J by 0 bases. The CDR3 has 19 residues. Germline V gene lookup returns CDR1 SGHAT and CDR2 FQNNGV. Here the CDR3 DNA reads TGTGCCAGCAGCTTATCTGATACAGGGGCAAGCTCCTATAATTCACCCCTCCACTTT. It is translated as CASSLSDTGASSYNSPLHF.

This clonotype was seen at least ten times. CDR3 DNA: TGTGCCAGCAGCCATCCGACAGGGAACGTTGGCTACACCTTC. Amino acid sequence: CASSHPTGNVGYTF. The V gene is TRBV7-2, the J gene TRBJ1-2; TRBD1 aligns across 7 bases. CDR3 length: 14 residues. J lost 7 bases, V lost 5 bases, and 10 bases had no gene match. In germline, CDR1 is SGHTA, CDR2 FQGNSA. Using reference TRBV7-2 and TRBJ1-2 for the parts outside the CDR3, the full variable domain is GAGVSQSPSNKVTEKGKDVELRCDPISGHTALYWYRQSLGQGLEFLIYFQGNSAPDKSGLPSDRFSAERTGGSVSTLTIQRTQQEDSAVYLCASSHPTGNVGYTFGSGTRLTVV.

This clonotype showed up many times. The chain links TRBV7-7 to TRBJ2-5; D perhaps matches TRBD2 (6 bases). V was trimmed by 11 bases and J by 3 bases, leaving 16 bases between them. The CDR3 totals 13 residues. Per the germline V gene, CDR1 is SSHAT and CDR2 is FNYEAQ (reference sequence). The CDR3 protein is CASSRGVEETQYF. In nucleotides, the CDR3 is TGTGCCTCCTCCCGCGGGGTAGAAGAGACCCAGTACTTC.

V is TRBV24-1 and J is TRBJ2-3, with 9 bases that match TRBD1. This CDR3 spans 14 amino acids. V was pared by 4 bases and J by 2 bases, with 0 bases of the junction left unmatched. Per the germline V gene, CDR1 is KGHDR and CDR2 is SFDVKD. The DNA for the CDR3 is TGTGCCACCAGTGAACAGGGGGCCACAGATACGCAGTATTTT. This sequence encodes CATSEQGATDTQYF.

This clonotype was seen at least ten times. This chain uses TRBV7-2 with TRBJ2-7; maybe TRBD1 (5 bases). V gave up 2 bases and J gave up 6 bases, with 11 bases separating them. The CDR3 loop spans 13 amino acids. Germline CDR1 reads SGHTA; CDR2 reads FQGNSA. The CDR3 DNA follows: TGTGCCAGCAGCTTATCAGGGAACGGCGAGCAGTACTTC. Its translation: CASSLSGNGEQYF.

V is TRBV6-4 and J is TRBJ2-1, with a tentative D call TRBD2 (6 bases). Germline CDR1 and CDR2: MRHNA and SNTAGT. The CDR3 spans 16 residues. V lost 2 bases and J lost 4, with 15 bases in between. For the CDR3, the DNA is TGTGCCAGCAGTGACCGGGACTCCAACGGATACAATGAGCAGTTCTTC. Its translation: CASSDRDSNGYNEQFF.

This clonotype was detected many times. This chain links TRBV7-2 with TRBJ1-2; D remains unclear. CDR3 length equals 12 residues. V was shortened by 1 base and J by 6 bases, with 6 bases between the two germline ends. The V gene's germline CDR1 is SGHTA and CDR2 FQGNSA. Here the CDR3 DNA reads TGTGCCAGCAGCTTAGTAACCGATGGCTACACCTTC. Translated, it gives CASSLVTDGYTF.

With respect to this clonotype: One end of the junction varies from germline; a read error may be responsible. The chain recombines TRBV6-9 with TRBJ2-7, with a tentative D call TRBD2 (5 bases). Germline values: CDR1 MNHGY, CDR2 SVAAGI. The CDR3 consists of 13 residues. The CDR3 sequence: CASSYNPDYEQHF. Here the CDR3 DNA reads TGTGCCAGCAGTTATAACCCCGACTACGAGCAGCACTTC.

This clonotype was detected many times. The chain has TRBV10-2 and TRBJ1-5; unclear D gene. Germline values: CDR1 WSHSY, CDR2 SAAADI. Between the trimmed V and J ends, which lost 4 bases and 7 bases, there was a span of 8 bases. This CDR3 region has 12 residues. The CDR3 DNA sequence: TGCGCCAGCAGTGGCGGTTGGCAGCCCCAGCATTTT. It translates to CASSGGWQPQHF.

Turning to this clonotype: A much larger clone differs by one base, so this may be a read error. The chain employs TRBV7-2 and TRBJ2-7, with TRBD1 matching over 7 bases. Germline CDR1 SGHTA, CDR2 FQGNSA. This CDR3 has 13 amino acids. In DNA, the CDR3 is TGTGCCAGACAGACAGGGCCGGTCTACGCGCAGTACTTC. This codes for CARQTGPVYAQYF.

In the case of this clonotype: It may be a read error: a sequence one base away is much more abundant. The rearrangement joins TRBV5-1 to TRBJ2-5, with D hard to call. The CDR3 loop spans 13 amino acids. Germline V gives CDR1 SGHRS, CDR2 YFSETQ. The CDR3 loop is CASSRRNEETQYF. The CDR3 DNA follows: TGTGCCAGCAGCCGACGGAACGAAGAGACCCAGTACTTC.

This clonotype was counted at least ten times. The chain links TRBV12-3 or TRBV12-4 to TRBJ2-5, with 7 bases lining up with TRBD1. With V trimmed by 6 bases and J by 4 bases, 8 bases remained unmatched. The CDR3 is 14 residues long. CDR3 loop: CASSPTPGGETQYF. In DNA, the CDR3 is TGTGCCAGCAGCCCTACCCCAGGGGGAGAGACCCAGTACTTC.

This clonotype showed up many times. The gene calls are TRBV19 and TRBJ1-1; D is uncertain. V was pared by 3 bases and J by 3 bases, with 11 bases between. Germline V CDR1 and CDR2: LNHDA, SQIVND (reference sequence). The CDR3 is made up of 14 amino acids. CDR3: CASSMRLRDTEAFF. The CDR3 DNA is TGTGCCAGTAGTATGCGGTTAAGAGACACTGAAGCTTTCTTT. Complete variable domain (other parts from reference TRBV19 and TRBJ1-1): DGGITQSPKYLFRKEGQNVTLSCEQNLNHDAMYWYRQDPGQGLRLIYYSQIVNDFQKGDIAEGYSVSREKKESFPLTVTSAQKNPTAFYLCASSMRLRDTEAFFGQGTRLTVV.

On this clonotype itself: It may be a read error: a sequence one base away is much more abundant. This chain connects TRBV20-1 to TRBJ2-5; no clear D gene. Deletions cut 5 bases from V and 7 bases from J, with 23 bases between. The CDR3 contains 15 residues. Germline CDR1 is DFQATT and CDR2 is SNEGSKA (reference sequence). In DNA form, the CDR3 reads TGCAGTGCTCGTCGGCGGCTACAAGCATGGGGGACCCAGTACTTC. This codes for CSARRRLQAWGTQYF.

The chain employs TRBV27 and TRBJ2-5; the D gene is possibly TRBD2 (5 bases). Trimming cost V 2 bases and J 2 bases, with 12 bases left between them. CDR3 size: 15 residues. Germline CDR1 MNHEY, CDR2 SMNVEV (reference sequence). The DNA of the CDR3 is TGTGCCAGCAGTTTAGGGCGAGGGTTGCAAGAGACCCAGTACTTC. Its translation is CASSLGRGLQETQYF.

This sequence joins TRBV6-1 and TRBJ2-6; 12 nucleotides agree with TRBD2. CDR1 and CDR2 from the germline V gene are MNHNS and SASEGT. V dropped 6 bases and J dropped 9; count of bases not matched to a gene: 3. The length of the CDR3 is 14 residues. The CDR3 here is CASRTSGSGNVLTF. Written as DNA, the CDR3 is TGTGCCAGCAGGACTAGCGGGAGTGGCAACGTCCTGACTTTC.

The chain uses TRBV15 and TRBJ1-1, with D possibly matching TRBD1 (6 bases). This CDR3 is built from 15 residues. Trimming took 2 bases from V and 1 from J, leaving 11 bases between them. Germline V CDR1 and CDR2: LNHNV, YYDKDF (reference sequence). CDR3 sequence: CATSRPGHKNTEAFF. The CDR3 DNA follows: TGTGCCACCAGCAGACCGGGACACAAGAACACTGAAGCTTTCTTT. The full variable domain, its missing parts supplied by reference TRBV15 and TRBJ1-1, is DAMVIQNPRYQVTQFGKPVTLSCSQTLNHNVMYWYQQKSSQAPKLLFHYYDKDFNNEADTPDNFQSRRPNTSFCFLDIRSPGLGDTAMYLCATSRPGHKNTEAFFGQGTRLTVV.

The table lists this clonotype with many counts. The chain joins TRBV6-5 to TRBJ1-6; 11 nucleotides line up with TRBD1. The V and J ends lost 5 bases and 10 bases, in that order; junction bases with no gene match: 4. CDR3 size: 14 residues. Germline-derived CDR1 and CDR2 are MNHEY and SVGAGI. For the CDR3, the DNA is TGTGCCAGCAGTCGGGACAGGGGGAGGTCACCCCTCCACTTT. Protein: CASSRDRGRSPLHF.

This clonotype came up once. This chain joins TRBV20-1 and TRBJ2-7; D might be TRBD1 (5 bases). CDR1 and CDR2 from the germline V gene are DFQATT and SNEGSKA (reference sequence). The CDR3 runs 14 residues. Trimming removed 0 bases from V and 3 bases from J, with 12 bases in between. The CDR3 reads CSARELGRDYEQYF. Written as DNA, the CDR3 is TGCAGTGCTAGAGAGCTCGGCAGGGACTACGAGCAGTACTTC.

This clonotype was counted at least ten times. The J gene is TRBJ1-1, the V gene TRBV10-3; unclear D gene. This CDR3 spans 17 amino acids. Trimming cost V 0 bases and J 0 bases, with 14 bases left between them. Germline values: CDR1 ENHRY, CDR2 SYGVKD. DNA for the CDR3: TGTGCCATCAGTGAGTCCCTAACCTTGACACTGAACACTGAAGCTTTCTTT. It yields the protein CAISESLTLTLNTEAFF.

Turning to this clonotype: In this CDR3 the conserved last residue, phenylalanine or tryptophan, is missing, so a read error is likely. This chain uses TRBV11-3 with TRBJ2-5; perhaps TRBD1 as D (6 bases). V shed 0 bases and J shed 4 bases, with 15 bases lying between them. The CDR3 runs to 16 residues. Per germline, CDR1 SGHNT and CDR2 YENEEA. The CDR3 DNA is TGTGCCAGCAGCTTAGAACCCCTGGCAGGGGTAGAGACCCAGTACTCC. It encodes CASSLEPLAGVETQYS.

This clonotype occurred many times. V usage is TRBV12-3 or TRBV12-4 and J usage is TRBJ1-6, with D perhaps TRBD1 (5 bases). V was trimmed by 2 bases and J by 9 bases, leaving 11 bases between them. CDR3 length equals 14 residues. As DNA, the CDR3 is TGTGCCAGCAGTTTATCAGGGAGGAGTTCACCCCTCCACTTT. Translation: CASSLSGRSSPLHF.

The genes are TRBV7-6 and TRBJ2-5, with 7 bases aligning to TRBD1. V gave up 5 bases and J gave up 3 bases; unmatched junction bases: 6. The CDR3 spans 14 residues. CDR1 SGHVS and CDR2 FNYEAQ come from the germline V gene. CDR3 nucleotide sequence: TGTGCCAGCAGCCCTGGAGACAGGGAAGAGACCCAGTACTTC. Its translation is CASSPGDREETQYF. Based on the CDR3 plus reference TRBV7-6 and TRBJ2-5, the full variable domain is GAGVSQSPRYKVTKRGQDVALRCDPISGHVSLYWYRQALGQGPEFLTYFNYEAQQDKSGLPNDRFSAERPEGSISTLTIQRTEQRDSAMYRCASSPGDREETQYFGPGTRLLVL.

This clonotype was picked up a small number of times. The chain employs TRBV4-2 and TRBJ2-2; D possibly corresponds to TRBD1 (6 bases). V lost 7 bases and J lost 0, with 12 bases in between. The germline CDR1 and CDR2 sequences are LGHNA and YNFKEQ. The CDR3 sequence is 15 residues long. The CDR3 loop is CASTRDTANTGELFF. The DNA of the CDR3 is TGTGCCAGCACCCGGGACACAGCGAACACCGGGGAGCTGTTTTTT.

This clonotype was found many times. V and J are TRBV7-2 and TRBJ1-1; possibly TRBD1 for D (5 bases). Between the trimmed V and J ends, which lost 1 base and 7 bases, there was a span of 10 bases. Germline-derived CDR1 and CDR2 are SGHTA and FQGNSA. The CDR3 extends over 13 amino acids. The DNA for the CDR3 is TGTGCCAGCAGCTTAGGGGGACGGAGTGAAGCTTTCTTT. This sequence encodes CASSLGGRSEAFF.

The sample holds many counts of this clonotype. The V gene is TRBV29-1, the J gene TRBJ2-7, with 12 bases aligning to TRBD2. CDR1 SQVTM and CDR2 ANQGSEA come from the germline V gene. J was trimmed by 2 bases and V by 6 bases; bases with no gene match: 8. The CDR3 totals 15 residues. The CDR3 sequence is CSVLTTSGGTYEQYF. As DNA, the CDR3 is TGCAGCGTGCTTACGACTAGCGGGGGTACCTACGAGCAGTACTTC.

Notes on this clonotype: This may stem from a read error, because a much larger clone lies one nucleotide away. J is TRBJ2-7 and V is TRBV7-2; 11 nucleotides agree with TRBD2. CDR3 length: 14 residues. Germline V CDR1 and CDR2: SGHTA, FQGNSA. The CDR3, as DNA: TGTGCCGGCAGCCGCGGGACTAGCGGTTACGAGCAGTACTTC. Its protein is CAGSRGTSGYEQYF.

The chain joins TRBV5-5 to TRBJ1-3; D might be TRBD1 (5 bases). Between the trimmed V and J ends, which lost 6 bases and 0 bases, there was a span of 16 bases. The CDR3 has 16 amino acids. Germline CDR1 SGHKS, CDR2 YYEKEE (reference sequence). CDR3 loop: CASTWGRRSSGNTIYF. Here the CDR3 DNA reads TGTGCCAGCACCTGGGGCCGCCGAAGCTCTGGAAACACCATATATTTT.